Following are 16 T cell receptor beta chains from one sample sequenced in a study of radiotherapy plus CTLA-4 blockade in lung cancer. Libraries were prepared by immunoSEQ multiplex PCR; TCRdb keeps only in-frame clonotypes and omits some of them. Altogether more than 80,000 clones are present, 85% being singletons, with the ten largest covering 2.4%. This specimen was peripheral blood, taken from a patient treated with radiotherapy plus ipilimumab. Receptors were obtained from a human donor with non-small cell lung cancer that progressed on radiotherapy plus ipilimumab. Some clones in this sample may be carry-over from other donors' samples.

The V and J genes are TRBV5-6 and TRBJ2-1; D is perhaps TRBD2 (6 bases). V lost 4 bases to trimming and J lost 5 bases, with 19 bases between them. The CDR3 is made up of 16 amino acids. The germline V gene encodes CDR1 SGHDT and CDR2 YYEEEE. CDR3 in DNA: TGTGCCAGCAGCGGGGTCGGGGCGGGGCCCGACAATGAGCAGTTCTTC. Its protein is CASSGVGAGPDNEQFF.

The chain combines TRBV10-3 with TRBJ1-1, with D uncertain. V lost 5 bases to trimming and J lost 1 base, with 8 bases between them. Germline V lookup: CDR1 ENHRY, CDR2 SYGVKD. The CDR3 contains 13 residues. The CDR3 loop is CAISSSGNTEAFF. The CDR3, as DNA: TGTGCCATCAGTTCGTCGGGGAACACTGAAGCTTTCTTT.

This clone turned up a few times. The chain joins TRBV11-2 to TRBJ2-5; D might be TRBD1 (5 bases). The CDR3 runs to 13 residues. Looked up from germline, CDR1 is SGHAT and CDR2 is FQNNGV. Trimming took off 5 bases at V and 4 bases at J, with 11 bases between the two ends. CDR3 DNA: TGTGCCAGCAGCCTTCAGGGAATAGAGACCCAGTACTTC. Translating it yields CASSLQGIETQYF.

This clone was recorded once. CDR3 sequence: CASKPGLTQETQYF. Here the CDR3 DNA reads TGTGCCAGCAAACCGGGACTGACTCAAGAGACCCAGTACTTC. The chain carries TRBV7-2 and TRBJ2-5; the D gene is possibly TRBD2 (6 bases). Germline CDR1 is SGHTA and CDR2 is FQGNSA. Trimming left V 7 bases short and J 2 bases short, with 14 bases between. CDR3 length: 14 residues.

This clone appeared once. This chain uses TRBV15 with TRBJ2-7; D uncertain. With 8 bases removed from V and 0 bases from J, the gap between germline ends came to 11 bases. This CDR3 spans 13 amino acids. From germline, CDR1 is LNHNV and CDR2 YYDKDF (reference sequence). The CDR3 protein is CATGTEHSYEQYF. In nucleotides, the CDR3 is TGTGCCACCGGAACTGAACACTCCTACGAGCAGTACTTC.

The chain joins TRBV18 to TRBJ2-7; 8 bases align to TRBD1. The CDR3 contains 14 residues. Trimming cost V 3 bases and J 0 bases; bases outside gene matches: 1. The germline gives CDR1 KGHSH, CDR2 LQKENI. CDR3 amino acids: CASSPDRASYEQYF. The CDR3 DNA sequence: TGTGCCAGCTCACCGGACAGGGCCTCCTACGAGCAGTACTTC.

The chain has TRBV29-1 and TRBJ2-1; 7 bases are shared with TRBD1. Germline CDR1 SQVTM, CDR2 ANQGSEA. Trimming removed 4 bases from V and 4 bases from J; junction bases left unmatched: 13. This CDR3 region has 16 residues. CDR3 DNA sequence: TGCAGCGTTGGAAGGTCGGGGACAGCCCGATACAATGAGCAGTTCTTC. Its translation: CSVGRSGTARYNEQFF.

The chain carries TRBV11-3 and TRBJ2-3; D is ambiguous. The germline V and J ends were trimmed by 5 bases and 0 bases, with 9 bases remaining between them. The CDR3 contains 14 residues. Germline V gives CDR1 SGHNT, CDR2 YENEEA. CDR3 sequence: CASSTGSSTDTQYF. In DNA, the CDR3 is TGTGCCAGCAGCACCGGAAGTAGCACAGATACGCAGTATTTT.

In nucleotides, the CDR3 is TGTGCCAGCAGTTACAAAGACAGGGGACAACAAGAGACCCAGTACTTC. Translated: CASSYKDRGQQETQYF. V is TRBV6-6 and J is TRBJ2-5; 8 nucleotides match TRBD1. Germline CDR1 MNHNY, CDR2 SVGAGI (reference sequence). Trimming took 2 bases from V and 2 from J; bases not matched to a gene: 7. This CDR3 is 16 amino acids long.

The chain links TRBV7-8 to TRBJ2-7, with 8 nucleotides matching TRBD2. CDR3 length: 13 residues. Germline V gene sequence: CDR1 SGHVS, CDR2 FQNEAQ. V shed 7 bases and J 4 bases; nucleotides not matched to a gene: 6. CDR3 sequence reads: CASNRGGSYEQYF. The CDR3 DNA reads TGTGCCAGCAACCGGGGGGGATCGTACGAGCAGTACTTC.

The chain is built from TRBV11-3 and TRBJ2-1; D remains unclear. Germline V lookup: CDR1 SGHNT, CDR2 YENEEA. Trimming removed 0 bases at V and 7 bases at J, with 7 bases between. This CDR3 is 13 amino acids long. The CDR3, as DNA: TGTGCCAGCAGCTTAGATTGGGTTAATGAGCAGTTCTTC. It translates to CASSLDWVNEQFF.

The rearrangement uses TRBV7-8 and TRBJ2-7; 9 nucleotides align to TRBD1. Germline V gene lookup returns CDR1 SGHVS and CDR2 FQNEAQ. Unmatched junction bases numbered 11, after V lost 5 bases and J lost 6 bases. CDR3 length: 15 residues. CDR3 coding DNA: TGTGCCAGCAGCCTCCGGGTGGGGACAGGGCTCGAGCAGTACTTC. Protein product: CASSLRVGTGLEQYF. Full variable domain (missing parts from reference TRBV7-8 and TRBJ2-7): GAGVSQSPRYKVAKRGQDVALRCDPISGHVSLFWYQQALGQGPEFLTYFQNEAQLDKSGLPSDRFFAERPEGSVSTLKIQRTQQEDSAVYLCASSLRVGTGLEQYFGPGTRLTVT.

The chain uses TRBV2 and TRBJ2-2; 14 nucleotides match TRBD2. This CDR3 spans 15 amino acids. V shed 6 bases, J shed 4 bases, and the junction held 1 base outside the gene matches. Germline lookup yields CDR1 SNHLY and CDR2 FYNNEI. The chain's CDR3 is CASRGLAGATGELFF. In DNA, the CDR3 is TGTGCCAGCAGGGGACTAGCGGGGGCCACCGGGGAGCTGTTTTTT.

This clone was recorded only once. The gene calls are TRBV6-6 and TRBJ1-1; D gene ambiguous. CDR3 length: 12 residues. V lost 3 bases, J lost 3 bases, and 5 bases lay in between. Germline assignment: CDR1 MNHNY and CDR2 SVGAGI (reference sequence). The CDR3 nucleotides read TGTGCCAGCAGTTATGGGCACACTGAAGCTTTCTTT. Amino acid sequence: CASSYGHTEAFF.

The rearrangement uses TRBV28 and TRBJ2-5, with D perhaps given as TRBD1 or TRBD2 (5 bases each). Trimming removed 3 bases from V and 4 bases from J, with 12 bases in between. The CDR3 length is 14 residues. Germline loops: CDR1 MDHEN, CDR2 SYDVKM. CDR3 region: CASSFRGRGETQYF. The CDR3 nucleotides read TGTGCCAGCAGTTTCCGGGGTAGGGGAGAGACCCAGTACTTC.

The chain carries TRBV6-1 and TRBJ1-5; D may be TRBD1 (5 bases). The CDR3 runs to 18 residues. The ends were cut back, 2 bases at V and 1 base at J, with 18 bases in the middle. Germline V lookup: CDR1 MNHNS, CDR2 SASEGT. CDR3 sequence (DNA): TGTGCCAGCAGTGAAATAAGGGGAAAGATGTGGAGCAATCAGCCCCAGCATTTT. This encodes CASSEIRGKMWSNQPQHF.